The rows below give T cell receptor beta chains drawn from one sample of a study of blood T cell repertoires in COVID-19. TCRdb's table, derived via immunoSEQ multiplex PCR, lists solely in-frame clones and lacks some. The sample contains almost 100,000 clones, around nine tenths of which appear only once. Specimen: peripheral blood. Receptors were obtained from a man in his fifties with acute or convalescent COVID-19. Both conserved end residues are trimmed from each CDR3.

v_call: TRBV7-9
cdr3_aa: ASSSTGGATYEQY

v_call: TRBV5-1
cdr3_aa: ASSLSGVANGYT

v_call: TRBV27
cdr3_aa: ASSFTRAAPTTNEKLF

v_call: TRBV7-8
cdr3_aa: ASSLAFASGRKRYEQY

v_call: TRBV5-4
cdr3_aa: ASSYTGQEKLF

v_call: TRBV6-4
cdr3_aa: ASSDSFGGQSSYNEQF

v_call: TRBV5-1
cdr3_aa: ASSMDRGPSSYEQY

v_call: TRBV5-6
cdr3_aa: ASSRSGKNEQF

v_call: TRBV25-1
cdr3_aa: ATSEGRGEAF

v_call: TRBV28
cdr3_aa: ASIGAGASSYEQY

v_call: TRBV11-2
cdr3_aa: ASSLESGSTNEKLF

v_call: TRBV19
cdr3_aa: ASSPRLAGGPGEQF

v_call: TRBV6-5
cdr3_aa: ASSRFTGINYGYT

v_call: TRBV11-2
cdr3_aa: ASSPTGWSYEQY

v_call: TRBV6-1
cdr3_aa: ASSGLSGTRINQPQH

v_call: TRBV7-3
cdr3_aa: ASGTGKGEQY

v_call: TRBV18
cdr3_aa: ASSPLTDLSRNEQY

v_call: TRBV18
cdr3_aa: ASSPVGEGSQPQH

v_call: TRBV7-7
cdr3_aa: ASSLGGGPEQF

v_call: TRBV2
cdr3_aa: ASRPGQGAWGNQPQH

v_call: TRBV4-1
cdr3_aa: ASSQGYPGTTEAF

v_call: TRBV14
cdr3_aa: ASSQSEGALIGAF

v_call: TRBV7-9
cdr3_aa: ASSPGTGGSYEQY

v_call: TRBV27
cdr3_aa: ASSSPYREHGYT

v_call: TRBV24-1
cdr3_aa: ATKTSGDTGELF

v_call: TRBV11-3
cdr3_aa: ASSSQSLAGTSQY

v_call: TRBV18
cdr3_aa: ASSPMTGGGRETQY

v_call: TRBV2
cdr3_aa: ASTRLAGVGADTQY

v_call: TRBV27
cdr3_aa: ASILRLGTGELF

v_call: TRBV11-2
cdr3_aa: ASSPIPQKNTGELF

v_call: TRBV5-4
cdr3_aa: ASSRGPSAGGPTYEQY

v_call: TRBV5-1
cdr3_aa: ASSWGQDYEQY

v_call: TRBV7-2
cdr3_aa: ASSLDRGSYNEQF

v_call: TRBV9
cdr3_aa: ASSRTGQGFGNEQY

v_call: TRBV30
cdr3_aa: AWSVLGGGSNQPQH

v_call: TRBV20-1
cdr3_aa: SASGQGETYEQY

v_call: TRBV9
cdr3_aa: ASSVEADRVPSEAF

v_call: TRBV4-1
cdr3_aa: ASSQVSSTDTQY

v_call: TRBV4-1
cdr3_aa: ASSLAGISYEQY

v_call: TRBV5-1
cdr3_aa: ASSLTGDYGYT